One T cell receptor (beta chain) is described in this entry. No antigen is known for it. TCRdb passed the reads through MiXCR, listing each CDR3 protein once. The sample has 15,000 or so distinct CDR3 sequences; approximately 20% are singletons. The germline V and J ends were trimmed by 1 base and 2 bases, with 6 bases remaining between them. CDR1 and CDR2 from the germline V gene are LNHDA and SQIVND (reference sequence). This CDR3 is 14 amino acids long. The source of the sample is a study of liver allograft versus peripheral blood T cells. As for the study in general: The authors compared T cell receptor repertoires in transplanted livers with recipients' peripheral blood repertoires.

Study outcomes and limitations: Liver allograft repertoires of T cell receptors reportedly diverged from peripheral blood repertoires.

The chain carries TRBV19 and TRBJ1-5; D unclear. The receptor was isolated from a human patient who had a liver transplant. Among the T cells, some may be from the graft donor. For the CDR3, the DNA is TGTGCCAGTAGTATAGGGGATCGCAATCAGCCCCAGCATTTT. Translation: CASSIGDRNQPQHF.